The following is a T cell receptor (beta chain) sequence with its context. The V gene's germline CDR1 is MNHEY and CDR2 SVGEGT. V was pared by 6 bases and J by 9 bases, with 11 bases between. This CDR3 contains 11 residues. The sample originates from a study of blood T cell repertoires in COVID-19. Study-level information: Some COVID-19 samples were acute and others convalescent; all came from the United States, Italy and Spain. The cDNA or gDNA used as material had been derived from T cells, B-cell-depleted T cells, or PBMCs.

Authors' processing steps: Using reference gene primer amplification, nucleated cell counts were estimated. Profiling relied on immunoSEQ multiplex PCR, and the TCRdb table lists in-frame clones only, not all of them. V and J calls and clone size come straight from that table; D and trimming were deduced from the DNA. The sample contains around 360,000 clones, 70% to 90% of which appear only once. This receptor was taken from a woman in her 30s with COVID-19, enrolled during active disease. The V and J genes are TRBV6-2 or TRBV6-3 and TRBJ2-5; D is uncertain. The material sequenced was peripheral blood. The chain's CDR3 is CASSPKQSQYF. CDR3 coding DNA: TGTGCCAGCAGCCCTAAACAGTCCCAGTACTTC.